This is a list of T cell receptor beta chains from one sample in a study of neurological immune-mediated disorders. From the 5' RACE reads, TCRdb called clonotypes with MiXCR, one entry per CDR3 protein. The sample holds more than 25,000 distinct CDR3 sequences, around 10% seen once. Sequenced material: PBMCs. These receptors were obtained from a woman aged 55-70 years in good health. The CDR3 runs from the conserved cysteine through the conserved F or W. A D gene is named only where the DNA matches it firmly. Size is stated for part of the rows, as once, few or many counts, or as a class when the clone is expanded.

D: TRBD1; size: many; V: TRBV5-1; J: TRBJ2-2; DNA: TGCGCCAGCAGCTTGAGTGGGACAGGAAACACCGGGGAGCTGTTTTTT; CDR3: CASSLSGTGNTGELFF
D: -; size: many; V: TRBV9; J: TRBJ2-3; DNA: TGTGCCAGCAGCCCCAGCCAGGGGAGGGGAGATACGCAGTATTTT; CDR3: CASSPSQGRGDTQYF
D: -; size: -; V: TRBV12-3/TRBV12-4; J: TRBJ2-1; DNA: TGTGCCAGCACTTTTGGGCGGACTCCTCCTGAGCAGTTCTTC; CDR3: CASTFGRTPPEQFF
D: -; size: many; V: TRBV5-1; J: TRBJ1-6; DNA: TGCGCCAGCAGCTTGGAAGAGGGTTCTGGTTCACCCCTCCACTTT; CDR3: CASSLEEGSGSPLHF
D: -; size: many; V: TRBV30; J: TRBJ1-2; DNA: TGTGCCTGCAGAAAAAGTGGCTACACCTTC; CDR3: CACRKSGYTF
D: -; size: many; V: TRBV5-1; J: TRBJ2-3; DNA: TGCGCCAGCAGCCCCTACGGGACTCTGGGGCCAGATACGCAGTATTTT; CDR3: CASSPYGTLGPDTQYF
D: -; size: many; V: TRBV5-1; J: TRBJ1-2; DNA: TGCGCCAGCAGCTTGGTAGGGGACTATGGCTACACCTTC; CDR3: CASSLVGDYGYTF
D: TRBD1; size: many; V: TRBV15; J: TRBJ2-2; DNA: TGTGCCACCAGCAGAGATACCGGGACAGTGAACACCGGGGAGCTGTTTTTT; CDR3: CATSRDTGTVNTGELFF
D: TRBD2; size: many; V: TRBV20-1; J: TRBJ2-2; DNA: TGCAGTGTCTCTAGCGGGGCTAACACCGGGGAGCTGTTTTTT; CDR3: CSVSSGANTGELFF
D: -; size: many; V: TRBV12-3/TRBV12-4; J: TRBJ2-7; DNA: TGTGCCAGCAGTTTTGGCATACTCTACGAGCAGTACTTC; CDR3: CASSFGILYEQYF
D: -; size: many; V: TRBV4-3; J: TRBJ2-4; DNA: TGCGCCAGCAGCCAAGTTATCGGCTCCTCAGCCAAAAACATTCAGTACTTC; CDR3: CASSQVIGSSAKNIQYF
D: -; size: -; V: TRBV7-9; J: TRBJ2-5; DNA: TGTGCCAGGAGCTTAGGCAGATCACAAGAGACCCAGAACTTC; CDR3: CARSLGRSQETQNF
D: -; size: many; V: TRBV7-9; J: TRBJ1-4; DNA: TGTGCCAGCAGCGAAAGCCCCGGGATGTCTGTCGGAAAACTGTTTTTT; CDR3: CASSESPGMSVGKLFF
D: -; size: -; V: TRBV18; J: TRBJ2-1; DNA: TGTGCCAGCTCATACTCCCAAGGGAATGAGCAGTTCTTC; CDR3: CASSYSQGNEQFF
D: -; size: many; V: TRBV12-3/TRBV12-4; J: TRBJ1-1; DNA: TGTGCCAGCAGGTCCTTCCGGGGCCATCTTTTGAACGCTGAAGCTTTCTTT; CDR3: CASRSFRGHLLNAEAFF
D: TRBD1; size: few; V: TRBV30; J: TRBJ1-2; DNA: TGTGCCTGGAGTGTACAACAGGGGGGTTCGTATGGCTACACCTTC; CDR3: CAWSVQQGGSYGYTF
D: -; size: once; V: TRBV5-1; J: TRBJ2-5; DNA: TGCGCCAACAGCTTCCTTATCGGACTACCCGGAGGGGAGACACAGTACTTC; CDR3: CANSFLIGLPGGETQYF
D: -; size: many; V: TRBV6-6; J: TRBJ2-3; DNA: TGTGCCAGCAGTTACAACAGGGTCGTGGACCTGCAGTATTTT; CDR3: CASSYNRVVDLQYF
D: TRBD2; size: many; V: TRBV7-2; J: TRBJ2-7; DNA: TGTGCCAGCAGCTTATTGATGGGACTAGCGGGGGGAAGCTCCTACGAGCAGTACTTC; CDR3: CASSLLMGLAGGSSYEQYF
D: TRBD1; size: many; V: TRBV10-3; J: TRBJ1-1; DNA: TGTGCCATCAGGTCCTCCGGGACAGGGGGAACTGAAGCTTTCTTT; CDR3: CAIRSSGTGGTEAFF